The source of this TCR beta chain is a study of control samples from healthy donors and cancer patients. Some clones are missing from TCRdb's copy, which holds only in-frame ones; the method was immunoSEQ multiplex PCR. The table lists around 170,000 clones, 80% to 90% of them singletons, with about 5.3% in the top ten. The sequence derives from a woman aged 25 to 39 in good health. Sequencing was done on a sample of blood.

The CDR3 region is CASSAGRGVYGYTF. In DNA form, the CDR3 reads TGTGCCAGCAGCGCAGGGAGGGGAGTCTATGGCTACACCTTC. V gene TRBV6-5 combines with J gene TRBJ1-2; D is possibly TRBD1 (5 bases). Germline V gene lookup returns CDR1 MNHEY and CDR2 SVGAGI. The V and J ends lost 6 bases and 4 bases respectively, with 15 bases between them. CDR3 length equals 14 residues.